Below, 22 T cell receptor beta chains from the same sample are listed, as sequenced in a study of pediatric ulcerative colitis. One to two pinch biopsies were taken from the rectum during colonoscopy. Profiling relied on immunoSEQ multiplex PCR, and the TCRdb table lists in-frame clones only, not all of them. The table has some 10,000 clones, around 82% seen once. Material: gut tissue. Receptors were obtained from a girl aged 10-17 years who was a control in a study of pediatric ulcerative colitis.

The chain joins TRBV18 to TRBJ1-1; the D is unclear. The CDR3 loop spans 13 amino acids. Germline V gene lookup returns CDR1 KGHSH and CDR2 LQKENI. Trimming left V 3 bases short and J 3 bases short, with 8 bases between. In nucleotides, the CDR3 is TGTGCCAGCTCACCTCCGGCGGACACTGAAGCTTTCTTT. The encoded protein is CASSPPADTEAFF. Looking up the rest from reference TRBV18 and TRBJ1-1 gives the full variable domain: NAGVMQNPRHLVRRRGQEARLRCSPMKGHSHVYWYRQLPEEGLKFMVYLQKENIIDESGMPKERFSAEFPKEGPSILRIQQVVRGDSAAYFCASSPPADTEAFFGQGTRLTVV.

CDR3 bases: TGTGCCAGCACAGCTTCCGGGCCACGGACCGGGGAGCTGTTTTTT. It specifies CASTASGPRTGELFF. V and J are TRBV7-6 and TRBJ2-2, with D uncertain. This CDR3 spans 15 amino acids. Germline V gives CDR1 SGHVS, CDR2 FNYEAQ. Trimming took 7 bases from V and 5 from J, leaving 17 bases between them.

The chain carries TRBV25-1 and TRBJ1-1; 7 bases align to TRBD1. CDR3 size: 13 residues. Unmatched junction bases numbered 1, after V lost 6 bases and J lost 0 bases. Germline V gene lookup returns CDR1 MGHDK and CDR2 SYGVNS. CDR3 DNA: TGTGCCAGCAGACAGGGGCTGAACACTGAAGCTTTCTTT. Protein sequence: CASRQGLNTEAFF.

The table lists this clone with a few counts. The chain couples TRBV19 to TRBJ1-5, with a tentative D call TRBD1 (5 bases). V lost 7 bases to trimming and J lost 4 bases, with 14 bases between them. The CDR3 consists of 14 residues. Per germline, CDR1 LNHDA and CDR2 SQIVND (reference sequence). Here the CDR3 reads CASTSGTANQPQHF. The CDR3 DNA reads TGTGCCAGTACCTCCGGGACGGCTAATCAGCCCCAGCATTTT.

V is TRBV5-1 and J is TRBJ2-3; D uncertain. V lost 1 base and J 6 bases, leaving 12 bases between the germline ends. Germline CDR1 reads SGHRS; CDR2 reads YFSETQ. The CDR3 is made up of 14 amino acids. CDR3 nucleotides: TGCGCCAGCAGCTTGTCGTCGAACGGGGATACGCAGTATTTT. This gives the protein CASSLSSNGDTQYF.

V is TRBV4-1 and J is TRBJ1-2; D perhaps matches TRBD1 (6 bases). CDR1 is MGHRA, CDR2 YSYEKL, per germline. V was shortened by 4 bases and J by 0 bases, with 12 bases between the two germline ends. This CDR3 region has 15 residues. The CDR3 sequence is CASSPRQEPNYGYTF. In nucleotides, the CDR3 is TGCGCCAGCAGCCCACGACAGGAACCTAACTATGGCTACACCTTC.

V is TRBV9 and J is TRBJ1-1; 10 bases fit TRBD1. Germline V gene sequence: CDR1 SGDLS, CDR2 YYNGEE. The CDR3 is 15 amino acids. The trim removed 3 bases at V and 4 bases at J, leaving 6 bases unmatched. CDR3 in DNA: TGTGCCAGCAGCGAGTCGGACAGGGGGTCCACTGAAGCTTTCTTT. The encoded protein is CASSESDRGSTEAFF.

This clone was counted once. The rearrangement uses TRBV2 and TRBJ2-5, with 9 bases identical to TRBD2. Germline V gives CDR1 SNHLY, CDR2 FYNNEI. Trimming at V came to 8 bases and at J to 5 bases, leaving 9 bases not matched to a gene. The CDR3 contains 14 residues. The CDR3 bases are TGTGCCAGCTTAAGGCGGGAGGGCCAGGAGACCCAGTACTTC. Its protein product is CASLRREGQETQYF.

V gene TRBV5-4 combines with J gene TRBJ1-1; a possible D gene is TRBD1 (6 bases). V was cut by 3 bases and J by 1 base, with 13 bases left in between. Germline V gene sequence: CDR1 SGHNT, CDR2 YYREEE (reference sequence). CDR3 length: 15 residues. DNA of the CDR3: TGTGCCAGCAGCTCGGGCTTGGGGGCGAACACTGAAGCTTTCTTT. Amino acid sequence: CASSSGLGANTEAFF.

The CDR3 loop reads CASSFGGTETQYF. The CDR3 DNA sequence: TGTGCCAGCAGCTTCGGGGGCACGGAGACCCAGTACTTC. The V call is TRBV7-2, the J call TRBJ2-5; D tentatively fits TRBD1 or TRBD2 (6 bases each). Trimming took off 3 bases at V and 5 bases at J, with 10 bases between the two ends. The germline CDR1 and CDR2 sequences are SGHTA and FQGNSA. This CDR3 comprises 13 residues.

The chain uses TRBV10-3 and TRBJ2-2; 13 positions match TRBD2. The CDR3 is 18 amino acids. The V segment lost 6 bases and the J segment 3 bases; nucleotides outside the gene matches: 10. CDR1 is ENHRY and CDR2 is SYGVKD in the germline V gene. The CDR3 bases are TGTGCCATCAGCTCGCCCCCGGGACTAGCGGGACACACCGGGGAGCTGTTTTTT. Amino acids: CAISSPPGLAGHTGELFF.

The genes are TRBV25-1 and TRBJ2-1; 10 nucleotides line up with TRBD2. V lost 5 bases and J lost 7; bases outside the gene matches: 5. CDR3 length: 14 residues. The germline V gene has CDR1 MGHDK and CDR2 SYGVNS. The CDR3 here is CASSLAGGSNEQFF. The CDR3 coding sequence is TGTGCCAGCAGTTTAGCGGGAGGAAGTAATGAGCAGTTCTTC.

This clone appeared a few times. V usage is TRBV11-2 and J usage is TRBJ2-3; D might be TRBD2 (7 bases). CDR3 length equals 15 residues. Germline assignment: CDR1 SGHAT and CDR2 FQNNGV. Trimming pared 5 bases from V and 1 base from J, leaving 13 bases between. This CDR3 reads CASSPPGGRTDTQYF. The CDR3 nucleotides are TGTGCCAGCAGCCCCCCCGGGGGGCGCACAGATACGCAGTATTTT. The whole variable domain, remainder taken from reference TRBV11-2 and TRBJ2-3, is EAGVAQSPRYKIIEKRQSVAFWCNPISGHATLYWYQQILGQGPKLLIQFQNNGVVDDSQLPKDRFSAERLKGVDSTLKIQPAKLEDSAVYLCASSPPGGRTDTQYFGPGTRLTVL.

In DNA form, the CDR3 reads TGTGCCAGCAGTCCAAACTATAGCAATCAGCCCCAGCATTTT. It translates to CASSPNYSNQPQHF. The chain combines TRBV27 with TRBJ1-5; D unclear. Germline V gives CDR1 MNHEY, CDR2 SMNVEV (reference sequence). The CDR3 is made up of 14 amino acids. V was trimmed by 5 bases and J by 0 bases, leaving 8 bases between them.

This rearrangement joins TRBV5-1 to TRBJ1-2; 7 nucleotides line up with TRBD1. CDR3 size: 17 residues. Germline values: CDR1 SGHRS, CDR2 YFSETQ. Trimming at V came to 2 bases and at J to 1 base, leaving 11 bases not matched to a gene. CDR3 DNA: TGCGCCAGCAGCTTCAGTTCCGGGACAGAGGATAACTATGGCTACACCTTC. Its translation is CASSFSSGTEDNYGYTF.

This chain uses TRBV2 with TRBJ1-2; TRBD1 is a possible D gene (5 bases). The germline V gene has CDR1 SNHLY and CDR2 FYNNEI. This CDR3 has 15 amino acids. V lost 6 bases to trimming and J lost 5 bases, with 19 bases between them. The CDR3, as DNA: TGTGCCAGCAGGCGGGGCGGTGGTACGGGATATGGCTACACCTTC. This codes for CASRRGGGTGYGYTF.

The chain links TRBV2 to TRBJ2-7, with unresolved D. The V gene lost 0 bases and the J gene lost 5 bases, with 29 bases spanning the gap. Germline V gives CDR1 SNHLY, CDR2 FYNNEI. The CDR3 is made up of 20 amino acids. Here the CDR3 DNA reads TGTGCCAGCAGTGAAGCGCTTGTGACCCTACCCTTTTTAACCCCCCACGAGCAGTACTTC. It yields the protein CASSEALVTLPFLTPHEQYF. Using reference TRBV2 and TRBJ2-7 for the parts outside the CDR3, the full variable domain is EPEVTQTPSHQVTQMGQEVILRCVPISNHLYFYWYRQILGQKVEFLVSFYNNEISEKSEIFDDQFSVERPDGSNFTLKIRSTKLEDSAMYFCASSEALVTLPFLTPHEQYFGPGTRLTVT.

The V gene is TRBV27, the J gene TRBJ2-1; D not resolved. The germline gives CDR1 MNHEY, CDR2 SMNVEV (reference sequence). The CDR3 covers 15 residues. With 4 bases removed from V and 2 bases from J, the gap between germline ends came to 12 bases. DNA of the CDR3: TGTGCCAGCAGTTCCCAACCGGCCCCCTACAATGAGCAGTTCTTC. It specifies CASSSQPAPYNEQFF.

The V and J genes are TRBV7-2 and TRBJ2-3, with D perhaps TRBD2 (6 bases). Trimming took off 1 base at V and 5 bases at J, with 16 bases between the two ends. CDR1 SGHTA and CDR2 FQGNSA come from the germline V gene. CDR3 length: 16 amino acids. Here the CDR3 reads CASSLVSGDGKDTQYF. The CDR3, as DNA: TGTGCCAGCAGCTTAGTTTCGGGAGATGGTAAAGATACGCAGTATTTT.

The V gene is TRBV9, the J gene TRBJ1-2, with D possibly TRBD1 on 5 matching bases. The CDR3 runs to 13 residues. V was shortened by 0 bases and J by 4 bases, with 7 bases between the two germline ends. Germline lookup yields CDR1 SGDLS and CDR2 YYNGEE. The CDR3 sequence is CASSVGDFYGYTF. The CDR3 DNA reads as TGTGCCAGCAGCGTAGGGGACTTCTATGGCTACACCTTC.

This rearrangement joins TRBV5-5 to TRBJ2-5; D unclear. The CDR3 spans 14 residues. Germline CDR1 SGHKS, CDR2 YYEKEE (reference sequence). The germline V and J ends were trimmed by 4 bases and 1 base, with 11 bases remaining between them. Here the CDR3 DNA reads TGTGCCAGCAGCCCGGTAGGAGCCCAAGAGACCCAGTACTTC. Amino acids: CASSPVGAQETQYF. Based on the CDR3 plus reference TRBV5-5 and TRBJ2-5, the full variable domain is DAGVTQSPTHLIKTRGQQVTLRCSPISGHKSVSWYQQVLGQGPQFIFQYYEKEERGRGNFPDRFSARQFPNYSSELNVNALLLGDSALYLCASSPVGAQETQYFGPGTRLLVL.

The chain joins TRBV10-3 to TRBJ1-2, with D hard to call. From germline, CDR1 is ENHRY and CDR2 SYGVKD. Trimming took 0 bases from V and 6 from J, leaving 14 bases between them. This CDR3 comprises 15 residues. This chain's CDR3 is CAISESLGRSDGYTF. The CDR3 nucleotides are TGTGCCATCAGTGAGTCTCTAGGGAGGAGTGATGGCTACACCTTC.